These 30 T cell receptor beta chains originate from one sample sequenced in a study of blood T cell repertoires in COVID-19. Produced via immunoSEQ multiplex PCR; TCRdb's table is partial and in-frame only. The sample lists 75,000 to 90,000 clones; about 92% were seen once. Specimen: peripheral blood. The receptors were gathered from a man between 18 and 29 years old with COVID-19, enrolled during active disease.

The V and J genes are TRBV7-2 and TRBJ2-1; 10 positions agree with TRBD2. The germline V gene encodes CDR1 SGHTA and CDR2 FQGNSA. Unmatched junction bases numbered 5, after V lost 1 base and J lost 5 bases. CDR3 size: 16 residues. The CDR3 spells CASSLVWTSGHNEQFF. In DNA form, the CDR3 reads TGTGCCAGCAGCTTAGTGTGGACTAGCGGTCACAATGAGCAGTTCTTC.

The chain carries TRBV27 and TRBJ2-2, with 7 positions matching TRBD2. The V and J ends lost 6 bases and 7 bases, in that order; junction bases with no gene match: 5. CDR3 length equals 13 residues. CDR1 MNHEY and CDR2 SMNVEV come from the germline V gene (reference sequence). Here the CDR3 reads CASRGGVGGELFF. The CDR3 nucleotides are TGTGCCAGCAGGGGGGGGGTTGGCGGGGAGCTGTTTTTT.

This clone was found once. The chain links TRBV6-4 to TRBJ2-1, with 14 bases lining up with TRBD2. This CDR3 is built from 15 residues. V gave up 4 bases and J gave up 7 bases; unmatched junction bases: 3. The V gene's germline CDR1 is MRHNA and CDR2 SNTAGT. CDR3 coding DNA: TGTGCCAGCAGTGCTCGACTAGCGGGAGGGAATGAGCAGTTCTTC. This translates into CASSARLAGGNEQFF.

The chain combines TRBV28 with TRBJ2-7; 7 bases fit TRBD1. Germline V gene sequence: CDR1 MDHEN, CDR2 SYDVKM. V dropped 6 bases and J dropped 4; count of bases not matched to a gene: 3. The CDR3 is 12 amino acids. DNA for the CDR3: TGTGCCAGCAGCCCAGGGGGTTACGAGCAGTACTTC. Its translation: CASSPGGYEQYF.

This sequence joins TRBV7-8 and TRBJ2-7; a weak D match, TRBD2 (5 bases). The V end was cut by 1 base, the J end by 4 bases, with 14 bases between. CDR3 length: 15 amino acids. Germline lookup yields CDR1 SGHVS and CDR2 FQNEAQ. The CDR3 bases are TGTGCCAGCAGCTTAGTTCGGGTTCGGGGTTACGAGCAGTACTTC. Amino acids: CASSLVRVRGYEQYF. Full variable domain (outside the CDR3, taken from reference TRBV7-8 and TRBJ2-7): GAGVSQSPRYKVAKRGQDVALRCDPISGHVSLFWYQQALGQGPEFLTYFQNEAQLDKSGLPSDRFFAERPEGSVSTLKIQRTQQEDSAVYLCASSLVRVRGYEQYFGPGTRLTVT.

The chain combines TRBV23-1 with TRBJ1-3; no clear D. TRBV23-1 is reported as an ORF; its role is uncertain. The CDR3 is 17 amino acids. V shed 3 bases and J shed 0 bases, with 15 bases lying between them. In nucleotides, the CDR3 is TGCGCCAGCAGTCACTACCGACGGAGGTTCTCTGGAAACACCATATATTTT. Translation gives CASSHYRRRFSGNTIYF.

This chain uses TRBV4-3 with TRBJ2-2, with 9 nucleotides matching TRBD2. Germline assignment: CDR1 LGHNA and CDR2 YSLEER. V lost 0 bases to trimming and J lost 7 bases; unmatched junction nucleotides: 12. The CDR3 is 18 residues long. CDR3 loop: CASSQDRPSGILIGELFF. DNA for the CDR3: TGCGCCAGCAGCCAAGATAGGCCTAGCGGGATTTTGATCGGGGAGCTGTTTTTT.

This clone was recorded once. The chain carries TRBV19 and TRBJ2-1, with D possibly TRBD2 on 5 matching bases. V was clipped by 3 bases and J by 9 bases, with 18 bases between them. The CDR3 loop spans 15 amino acids. The germline CDR1 and CDR2 sequences are LNHDA and SQIVND (reference sequence). The DNA for the CDR3 is TGTGCCAGTAGTATGGCGGACTCCCAGATAGGTGAGCAGTTCTTC. This gives the protein CASSMADSQIGEQFF.

The rearrangement joins TRBV19 to TRBJ2-4, with TRBD2 matching over 10 bases. The length of the CDR3 is 19 residues. Germline V gene data show CDR1 as LNHDA and CDR2 as SQIVND (reference sequence). V was clipped by 6 bases and J by 0 bases; unmatched bases: 14. The CDR3 is CASSLGRLAGVSAKNIQYF. The CDR3, as DNA: TGTGCCAGTAGCCTAGGTAGGCTAGCGGGAGTTTCAGCCAAAAACATTCAGTACTTC.

This chain links TRBV4-3 with TRBJ1-1; perhaps TRBD1 as D (5 bases). Germline V gene data show CDR1 as LGHNA and CDR2 as YSLEER. CDR3 length: 16 residues. Trimming removed 4 bases from V and 5 bases from J, with 20 bases in between. DNA of the CDR3: TGCGCCAGCAGCCCTAATAGTGCAACTGGGGGGACTGAAGCTTTCTTT. Protein sequence: CASSPNSATGGTEAFF.

The chain joins TRBV27 to TRBJ1-6; 7 bases map to TRBD1. V was clipped by 5 bases and J by 6 bases; unmatched bases: 4. Germline assignment: CDR1 MNHEY and CDR2 SMNVEV (reference sequence). This CDR3 has 14 amino acids. The CDR3 DNA sequence: TGTGCCAGCAGTCTCAGGGGGACTAATTCACCCCTCCACTTT. Residues: CASSLRGTNSPLHF.

The chain combines TRBV30 with TRBJ1-1; D is possibly TRBD1 (6 bases). Germline V lookup: CDR1 GTSNPN, CDR2 SVGIG (reference sequence). Between the trimmed V and J ends, which lost 3 bases and 2 bases, there was a span of 10 bases. The CDR3 sequence is 13 residues long. The CDR3 sequence is CAWRTGGNTEAFF. The DNA for the CDR3 is TGTGCCTGGAGGACGGGGGGCAACACTGAAGCTTTCTTT.

The chain carries TRBV12-3 or TRBV12-4 and TRBJ1-1, with D perhaps TRBD1 (6 bases). The CDR3 runs to 12 residues. The ends were cut back, 4 bases at V and 7 bases at J, with 10 bases in the middle. For the CDR3, the DNA is TGTGCCAGCAGTTCAGGGGCGGTTGAAGCTTTCTTT. As protein: CASSSGAVEAFF.

The CDR3 DNA reads as TGTGCCACCAGCAGCTCCGGGACAGGGGGCCCCGAGCAGTACTTC. It translates to CATSSSGTGGPEQYF. V gene TRBV15 combines with J gene TRBJ2-7, with 12 bases lining up with TRBD1. This CDR3 spans 15 amino acids. Germline assignment: CDR1 LNHNV and CDR2 YYDKDF (reference sequence). The V gene end was trimmed by 3 bases and the J gene end by 6 bases; junction bases not matched to a gene: 6. Combining the CDR3 with reference TRBV15 and TRBJ2-7 gives the whole variable domain DAMVIQNPRYQVTQFGKPVTLSCSQTLNHNVMYWYQQKSSQAPKLLFHYYDKDFNNEADTPDNFQSRRPNTSFCFLDIRSPGLGDTAMYLCATSSSGTGGPEQYFGPGTRLTVT.

This clone was observed once. The chain combines TRBV28 with TRBJ1-5; no firm D call. V lost 2 bases to trimming and J lost 3 bases, with 8 bases between them. The CDR3 sequence is 14 residues long. Germline V gene data show CDR1 as MDHEN and CDR2 as SYDVKM. The CDR3 DNA reads TGTGCCAGCAGTTTACTACAGCCCAATCAGCCCCAGCATTTT. This encodes CASSLLQPNQPQHF.

V and J are TRBV5-1 and TRBJ2-3; TRBD1 aligns across 7 bases. Germline V gene data show CDR1 as SGHRS and CDR2 as YFSETQ. The trim removed 4 bases at V and 2 bases at J, leaving 4 bases unmatched. This CDR3 spans 14 amino acids. The CDR3 bases are TGCGCCAGCAGCGTGGACAGGTACACAGATACGCAGTATTTT. Translating it yields CASSVDRYTDTQYF.

The table lists this clone with a count of one. This chain uses TRBV29-1 with TRBJ2-7, with 8 bases aligning to TRBD1. Trimming cost V 4 bases and J 0 bases; bases outside gene matches: 11. Germline V gene sequence: CDR1 SQVTM, CDR2 ANQGSEA. The length of the CDR3 is 16 residues. The CDR3: CSVGGFWQGASYEQYF. CDR3 bases: TGCAGCGTTGGCGGTTTTTGGCAGGGGGCCTCCTACGAGCAGTACTTC.

This chain uses TRBV6-6 with TRBJ1-1; 7 bases map to TRBD1. Germline CDR1 MNHNY, CDR2 SVGAGI (reference sequence). The trim removed 2 bases at V and 4 bases at J, leaving 4 bases unmatched. This CDR3 comprises 14 residues. This CDR3 is CASSYGGQFTEAFF. Here the CDR3 DNA reads TGTGCCAGCAGTTACGGGGGACAGTTCACTGAAGCTTTCTTT.

The chain combines TRBV6-5 with TRBJ2-7; no definite D call. The germline gives CDR1 MNHEY, CDR2 SVGAGI. With 8 bases removed from V and 2 bases from J, the gap between germline ends came to 19 bases. The CDR3 runs 15 residues. This CDR3 reads CASVRRQAIAYEQYF. The CDR3 coding sequence is TGTGCCAGCGTTCGTCGGCAGGCCATAGCCTACGAGCAGTACTTC.

V usage is TRBV15 and J usage is TRBJ2-1, with 9 bases fitting TRBD2. The trim removed 5 bases at V and 10 bases at J, leaving 15 bases unmatched. CDR1 is LNHNV, CDR2 YYDKDF, per germline (reference sequence). The CDR3 runs 16 residues. The chain's CDR3 is CATSPVSGSGRGEQFF. The CDR3 nucleotides are TGTGCCACCAGCCCGGTGAGTGGTAGCGGGAGAGGAGAGCAGTTCTTC.

The chain is built from TRBV7-2 and TRBJ1-1; D is uncertain. This CDR3 contains 15 residues. The V gene lost 4 bases and the J gene lost 5 bases, with 17 bases spanning the gap. Germline CDR1 and CDR2: SGHTA and FQGNSA. This CDR3 is CASSSYYRSGTEAFF. The DNA for the CDR3 is TGTGCCAGCAGCTCCTACTACCGGTCGGGGACTGAAGCTTTCTTT.

In this sample, this clone turned up once. The chain combines TRBV10-1 with TRBJ2-1, with D possibly being TRBD2 (6 bases). V lost 0 bases, J lost 8 bases, and 20 bases lay in between. Germline CDR1 is WNHNN and CDR2 is SYGVQD (reference sequence). The CDR3 spans 17 residues. CDR3 DNA sequence: TGCGCCAGCAGTGAGTCGATTAGAGTAGCGGACCACCATGAGCAGTTCTTC. Amino acid sequence: CASSESIRVADHHEQFF.

This clone appeared a single time. The chain combines TRBV12-3 or TRBV12-4 with TRBJ1-1; 7 nucleotides line up with TRBD1. CDR3 length equals 13 residues. V trimming: 7 bases; J trimming: 4 bases; junction bases outside the gene matches: 6. The CDR3 DNA is TGTGCCAGCACCATAACAGGGGCCACTGAAGCTTTCTTT. As protein: CASTITGATEAFF.

This chain uses TRBV27 with TRBJ2-2; 9 bases line up with TRBD1. The V segment lost 2 bases and the J segment 7 bases; nucleotides outside the gene matches: 5. Germline V lookup: CDR1 MNHEY, CDR2 SMNVEV (reference sequence). The CDR3 contains 15 residues. CDR3 region: CASSLNRGHIGELFF. For the CDR3, the DNA is TGTGCCAGCAGTTTAAACAGGGGGCATATCGGGGAGCTGTTTTTT.

The rearrangement links TRBV12-3 or TRBV12-4 to TRBJ2-5; unclear D gene. The CDR3 loop spans 13 amino acids. V was clipped by 3 bases and J by 4 bases, with 9 bases between them. The CDR3 reads CASSFRVRETQYF. The CDR3 nucleotides read TGTGCCAGCAGTTTCCGGGTAAGAGAGACCCAGTACTTC.

The rearrangement links TRBV28 to TRBJ2-7; TRBD1 matches at 7 bases. The CDR3 is 14 residues long. The trim removed 3 bases at V and 2 bases at J, leaving 4 bases unmatched. The germline gives CDR1 MDHEN, CDR2 SYDVKM. The CDR3 protein is CASSLRQGAYEQYF. In DNA, the CDR3 is TGTGCCAGCAGTTTGCGGCAGGGGGCCTACGAGCAGTACTTC.

This chain uses TRBV11-1 with TRBJ2-5; 10 bases are shared with TRBD2. Germline lookup yields CDR1 SGHAT and CDR2 FQDESV (reference sequence). With 5 bases clipped from V and 7 bases from J, the junction kept 10 bases outside the gene matches. CDR3 size: 15 residues. The CDR3 bases are TGTGCCAGCAGCCCCGGACTAGCGGTGAAGGGGACCCAGTACTTC. Encoded protein: CASSPGLAVKGTQYF.

V and J are TRBV7-2 and TRBJ2-1; TRBD2 agrees at 8 bases. The germline V gene encodes CDR1 SGHTA and CDR2 FQGNSA. The CDR3 spans 17 residues. V lost 5 bases to trimming and J lost 0 bases; unmatched junction nucleotides: 9. The CDR3 sequence: CASSPRLARSSYNEQFF. The CDR3 bases are TGTGCCAGCAGCCCCCGACTAGCGCGCAGCTCCTACAATGAGCAGTTCTTC.

This chain links TRBV7-2 with TRBJ2-1; the match to TRBD1 covers 8 bases. V shed 1 base, J shed 7 bases, and the junction held 9 bases outside the gene matches. The CDR3 spans 16 residues. Germline CDR1 reads SGHTA; CDR2 reads FQGNSA. In nucleotides, the CDR3 is TGTGCCAGCAGCTTAGAAATAGGGACAGGCAGGAATGAGCAGTTCTTC. Protein sequence: CASSLEIGTGRNEQFF.

The chain combines TRBV7-2 with TRBJ2-7, with a weak D call TRBD2 (6 bases). V lost 5 bases to trimming and J lost 2 bases, with 13 bases between them. The CDR3 has 14 amino acids. CDR1 is SGHTA and CDR2 is FQGNSA in the germline V gene. The CDR3 nucleotides read TGTGCCAGCAGCACCGGGAGAATAACCTACGAGCAGTACTTC. Its protein product is CASSTGRITYEQYF.